This entry lists 6 T cell receptor beta chains sequenced from one sample in a study of T cell repertoires in cytomegalovirus infection. Via MiXCR, TCRdb re-called the reads, giving one row per CDR3 protein. Here the sample spans approximately 550,000 distinct CDR3 sequences, 15% to 20% being singletons. Material: CD8+ T cells from PBMCs. These receptor sequences come from a human donor in good health (CMV status not recorded). Some clones in this sample may be carry-over from other donors' samples.

The J gene is TRBJ1-5, the V gene TRBV9; 9 nucleotides line up with TRBD1. Germline values: CDR1 SGDLS, CDR2 YYNGEE. The CDR3 runs 15 residues. V was clipped by 5 bases and J by 5 bases; unmatched bases: 8. This CDR3 reads CASSLTGGTHQPQHF. CDR3 nucleotides: TGTGCCAGCAGTCTAACAGGGGGCACCCATCAGCCCCAGCATTTT.

As concerns this clonotype: With a much larger clone just one base away, this may be a read error. V and J are TRBV19 and TRBJ1-6; D gene ambiguous. CDR1 is LNHDA, CDR2 SQIVND, per germline (reference sequence). The CDR3 extends over 15 amino acids. V dropped 7 bases and J dropped 7 bases, with 17 bases sitting between them. CDR3 sequence reads: CASTHPLGSNSPLHF. CDR3 in DNA: TGTGCCAGTACTCACCCTTTGGGCAGCAATTCACCCCTCCACTTT. Full variable domain (missing parts from reference TRBV19 and TRBJ1-6): DGGITQSPKYLFRKEGQNVTLSCEQNLNHDAMYWYRQDPGQGLRLIYYSQIVNDFQKGDIAEGYSVSREKKESFPLTVTSAQKNPTAFYLCASTHPLGSNSPLHFGNGTRLTVT.

This chain joins TRBV6-1 and TRBJ1-1; D unclear. The CDR3 length is 13 residues. Germline loops: CDR1 MNHNS, CDR2 SASEGT. V was trimmed by 6 bases and J by 2 bases, leaving 10 bases between them. CDR3 amino acids: CASRRAGNTEAFF. CDR3 nucleotides: TGTGCCAGCAGACGAGCGGGAAACACTGAAGCTTTCTTT.

This clonotype was seen repeatedly, ten times or more. This chain connects TRBV7-6 to TRBJ2-7; D not resolved. Trimming stripped 7 bases from V and 0 bases from J, with 16 bases between. Germline CDR1 reads SGHVS; CDR2 reads FNYEAQ. The CDR3 sequence is 15 residues long. CDR3 residues: CASISLFQASYEQYF. DNA of the CDR3: TGTGCCAGCATTAGCTTATTCCAGGCCTCCTACGAGCAGTACTTC. The full variable domain, rest sourced from reference TRBV7-6 and TRBJ2-7, is GAGVSQSPRYKVTKRGQDVALRCDPISGHVSLYWYRQALGQGPEFLTYFNYEAQQDKSGLPNDRFSAERPEGSISTLTIQRTEQRDSAMYRCASISLFQASYEQYFGPGTRLTVT.

V is TRBV9 and J is TRBJ2-1; D may be TRBD1 or TRBD2 (8 bases each). CDR1 and CDR2 from the germline V gene are SGDLS and YYNGEE. This CDR3 region has 23 residues. Deletions cut 0 bases from V and 4 bases from J, with 35 bases between. CDR3 loop: CASSVEGPLGQGGRTSQYNEQFF. CDR3 in DNA: TGTGCCAGCAGCGTAGAGGGACCCCTTGGACAGGGTGGCCGGACTAGCCAATACAATGAGCAGTTCTTC.

V and J are TRBV13 and TRBJ1-6; 7 bases are shared with TRBD1. V shed 0 bases and J 9 bases; nucleotides not matched to a gene: 2. The CDR3 is 14 residues long. The germline V gene has CDR1 PRHDT and CDR2 FYEKMQ (reference sequence). The CDR3 loop is CASSLGGGSSPLHF. The CDR3 DNA is TGTGCCAGCAGCTTAGGAGGGGGCAGTTCACCCCTCCACTTT.